The 6 T cell receptor beta chains below come from one sample, sequenced in a study of siplizumab effects on memory and regulatory T cells. The antigens these receptors bind are not known. The mixed lymphocyte reaction cells underwent coculture at 37°C for approximately six days. The table came from immunoSEQ multiplex PCR; TCRdb's copy has only in-frame clones and leaves some out. The sample contains over 12,000 clones, about 49% of which appear only once. Sequencing was performed on CFSE-low (dividing) CD4+ T cells sorted from an allogeneic mixed lymphocyte reaction. Every receptor here comes from a human donor in good health; the cells came from an allogeneic mixed lymphocyte reaction.

V usage is TRBV19 and J usage is TRBJ2-3; no reliable D call. V was shortened by 0 bases and J by 10 bases, with 11 bases between the two germline ends. Germline V lookup: CDR1 LNHDA, CDR2 SQIVND (reference sequence). The CDR3 has 13 amino acids. CDR3 DNA: TGTGCCAGTAGTATAGATCTTAGTTTAGCGCAGTATTTT. Translating it yields CASSIDLSLAQYF.

This sequence joins TRBV9 and TRBJ2-1; D gene uncertain. V lost 0 bases and J lost 7, with 11 bases in between. This CDR3 is 14 amino acids long. CDR1 SGDLS and CDR2 YYNGEE come from the germline V gene. The CDR3 coding sequence is TGTGCCAGCAGCGTAGGGACCGTTGAAAATGAGCAGTTCTTC. Translating it yields CASSVGTVENEQFF.

By proportion, this clone is medium-sized. The chain uses TRBV20-1 and TRBJ2-7, with D perhaps TRBD1 (7 bases). Germline V lookup: CDR1 DFQATT, CDR2 SNEGSKA (reference sequence). Trimming shortened V by 6 bases and J by 6 bases, and 12 bases separated the two germline ends. This CDR3 contains 11 residues. The CDR3 sequence: CSAAQGGEQYF. The CDR3 region has the DNA TGCAGTGCCGCTCAGGGGGGCGAGCAGTACTTC.

The chain carries TRBV5-1 and TRBJ2-5; D may be TRBD1 (6 bases). TRBJ2-7 explains the end of the DNA better; the J call may be wrong. CDR3 length: 18 amino acids. Germline V gene sequence: CDR1 SGHRS, CDR2 YFSETQ. CDR3 sequence reads: CASSNPQGKVMSIVEQYF. CDR3 sequence (DNA): TGCGCCAGCAGCAATCCACAGGGAAAGGTGATGAGTATTGTCGAGCAGTACTTC.

The rearrangement joins TRBV25-1 to TRBJ1-1, with D unresolved. The CDR3 length is 14 residues. The germline CDR1 and CDR2 sequences are MGHDK and SYGVNS. The V gene lost 0 bases and the J gene lost 5 bases, with 10 bases spanning the gap. CDR3 loop: CASSEYPGETEAFF. CDR3 sequence (DNA): TGTGCCAGCAGTGAATACCCCGGGGAAACTGAAGCTTTCTTT.

V usage is TRBV4-1 and J usage is TRBJ1-1, with 9 bases that match TRBD1. The CDR3 has 15 residues. With V trimmed by 3 bases and J by 5 bases, 7 bases remained unmatched. Germline lookup yields CDR1 MGHRA and CDR2 YSYEKL. CDR3 DNA: TGCGCCAGCAGCCAGGTGGGACAGGGAAAAACTGAAGCTTTCTTT. It translates to CASSQVGQGKTEAFF.